The source of this TCR beta chain is a study of blood T cell repertoires in COVID-19. Method: immunoSEQ multiplex PCR; TCRdb's copy keeps in-frame clones and lacks some. This table has roughly 250,000 clones, about nine tenths appearing once. Germline CDR1 and CDR2: SEHNR and FQNEAQ (reference sequence). Unmatched junction bases numbered 2, after V lost 2 bases and J lost 6 bases. The CDR3 has 14 amino acids. The receptor comes from a man aged 50-59 years who had been exposed to COVID-19. The rearrangement joins TRBV7-9 to TRBJ1-4; the match to TRBD1 covers 8 bases. The specimen was PBMCs or T cells enriched from blood (not recorded which). The DNA for the CDR3 is TGTGCCAGCAGCTTACAGGGGGCGCATGAAAAACTGTTTTTT. Protein product: CASSLQGAHEKLFF.